One sample yielded the 29 T cell receptor beta chains listed below, sequenced in a study of blood T cell repertoires in COVID-19. The table came from immunoSEQ multiplex PCR; TCRdb's copy has only in-frame clones and leaves some out. This sample has about 200,000 clones; about 90% occur once, and the top ten carry around 4.2%. Specimen: PBMCs or T cells enriched from blood (not recorded which). The receptors were gathered from a woman between 25 and 40 years old with acute COVID-19.

V usage is TRBV4-1 and J usage is TRBJ2-7, with D tentatively TRBD1 (5 bases). Deletions cut 0 bases from V and 0 bases from J, with 9 bases between. Germline CDR1 and CDR2: MGHRA and YSYEKL. The CDR3 is made up of 15 amino acids. Here the CDR3 DNA reads TGCGCCAGCAGCCAAGATCAACAGGCCTCCTACGAGCAGTACTTC. It yields the protein CASSQDQQASYEQYF.

The chain combines TRBV27 with TRBJ2-7; a weak D match, TRBD1 (5 bases). The CDR3 is made up of 13 amino acids. The V gene's germline CDR1 is MNHEY and CDR2 SMNVEV (reference sequence). Trimming removed 2 bases from V and 2 bases from J, with 7 bases in between. The CDR3, as DNA: TGTGCCAGCAGTTTACAGGGCCCCTACGAGCAGTACTTC. Translation gives CASSLQGPYEQYF.

This sequence joins TRBV7-9 and TRBJ1-5, with 7 bases fitting TRBD1. The CDR3 runs 15 residues. The germline V gene has CDR1 SEHNR and CDR2 FQNEAQ (reference sequence). After removal of 5 bases from V and 1 base from J, the junction contained 5 bases not matched to a gene. The CDR3 loop reads CASSTDRESNQPQHF. The CDR3 DNA is TGTGCCAGCAGCACCGACAGGGAAAGCAATCAGCCCCAGCATTTT.

V and J are TRBV3-1 (or the pseudogene TRBV3-2) and TRBJ1-1, with 8 nucleotides matching TRBD1. Per the germline V gene, CDR1 is LGHDT and CDR2 is YNNKEL (reference sequence). This CDR3 region has 19 residues. The ends lost 0 bases at V and 1 base at J; junction bases unmatched: 13. The CDR3 region has the DNA TGTGCCAGCAGCCAAGAAGCCTGGAGGCAGGGGGCGCAGAACACTGAAGCTTTCTTT. Its translation: CASSQEAWRQGAQNTEAFF.

The V gene is TRBV7-2, the J gene TRBJ1-6; a weak D match, TRBD1 (5 bases). Trimming left V 1 base short and J 6 bases short, with 7 bases between. Germline V gives CDR1 SGHTA, CDR2 FQGNSA. There are 14 residues in the CDR3. This chain's CDR3 is CASSLVGGNSPLHF. In nucleotides, the CDR3 is TGTGCCAGCAGCTTAGTGGGGGGTAATTCACCCCTCCACTTT.

V usage is TRBV2 and J usage is TRBJ2-5, with 8 nucleotides matching TRBD2. This CDR3 is built from 15 residues. The ends lost 4 bases at V and 5 bases at J; junction bases unmatched: 9. CDR1 is SNHLY and CDR2 is FYNNEI in the germline V gene. CDR3 sequence: CASSGERGRWETQYF. CDR3 coding DNA: TGTGCCAGCAGTGGCGAGCGGGGGAGATGGGAGACCCAGTACTTC.

The gene calls are TRBV12-3 or TRBV12-4 and TRBJ1-1; D might be TRBD1 (5 bases). The CDR3 consists of 13 residues. Trimming took 6 bases from V and 3 from J, leaving 11 bases between them. The DNA for the CDR3 is TGTGCCAGCAGACGCAAGGGGTACACTGAAGCTTTCTTT. This encodes CASRRKGYTEAFF.

The rearrangement links TRBV7-6 to TRBJ1-5; TRBD1 aligns across 7 bases. The CDR3 is 16 residues long. J was trimmed by 1 base and V by 4 bases; bases with no gene match: 7. CDR1 and CDR2 from the germline V gene are SGHVS and FNYEAQ. The CDR3 nucleotides are TGTGCCAGCAGCTCCCGGGTAGGGGGCAGCAATCAGCCCCAGCATTTT. It encodes CASSSRVGGSNQPQHF.

This sequence joins TRBV6-1 and TRBJ1-2; TRBD1 agrees at 7 bases. The CDR3 is 14 residues long. Losses at the gene ends were 3 bases for V and 7 bases for J; bases not matched to a gene: 8. In germline, CDR1 is MNHNS, CDR2 SASEGT. The CDR3 region has the DNA TGTGCCAGCAGTGATTCCAGGGGGTTCGGTGGCTACACCTTC. It yields the protein CASSDSRGFGGYTF.

This chain uses TRBV30 with TRBJ1-2; 7 bases align to TRBD1. CDR3 length: 13 amino acids. The V gene end was trimmed by 2 bases and the J gene end by 7 bases; junction bases not matched to a gene: 7. Germline CDR1 GTSNPN, CDR2 SVGIG (reference sequence). DNA for the CDR3: TGTGCCTGGAGTACGGCAGGGGGGCTTGGCTACACCTTC. Protein: CAWSTAGGLGYTF.

This clone has just one count. The chain couples TRBV5-1 to TRBJ2-1, with 9 bases aligning to TRBD1. The CDR3 is 14 amino acids. Germline CDR1 and CDR2: SGHRS and YFSETQ. The V gene end was trimmed by 4 bases and the J gene end by 8 bases; junction bases not matched to a gene: 7. The CDR3 nucleotides read TGCGCCAGCAGCGGCGGGACAGGGTCCCATGAGCAGTTCTTC. It is translated as CASSGGTGSHEQFF.

The chain combines TRBV4-1 with TRBJ1-2; D unclear. The CDR3 is made up of 14 amino acids. Trimming removed 1 base from V and 2 bases from J, with 8 bases in between. Germline V gene sequence: CDR1 MGHRA, CDR2 YSYEKL. In nucleotides, the CDR3 is TGCGCCAGCAGCCAAGGGAGGATGAACTATGGCTACACCTTC. Translating gives CASSQGRMNYGYTF.

The chain recombines TRBV6-6 with TRBJ2-7, with no clear D. Trimming pared 2 bases from V and 0 bases from J, leaving 8 bases between. The CDR3 totals 14 residues. CDR1 and CDR2 from the germline V gene are MNHNY and SVGAGI (reference sequence). The CDR3 DNA follows: TGTGCCAGCAGTTACCGCGGAGACTCCTACGAGCAGTACTTC. It specifies CASSYRGDSYEQYF.

The V call is TRBV14, the J call TRBJ2-2; tentatively, D is TRBD1 (5 bases). Deletions cut 5 bases from V and 5 bases from J, with 15 bases between. Germline CDR1 reads SGHDN; CDR2 reads FVKESK. The CDR3 has 15 residues. The chain's CDR3 is CASSTRQIPTGELFF. CDR3 bases: TGTGCCAGCAGCACACGACAGATACCAACCGGGGAGCTGTTTTTT.

This chain links TRBV27 with TRBJ2-7; perhaps TRBD2 as D (6 bases). The length of the CDR3 is 14 residues. V gave up 6 bases and J gave up 2 bases, with 14 bases separating them. CDR1 MNHEY and CDR2 SMNVEV come from the germline V gene (reference sequence). The CDR3 coding sequence is TGTGCCAGCAGACAAGTGCGGGACGCCTACGAGCAGTACTTC. Amino acid sequence: CASRQVRDAYEQYF.

V gene TRBV6-6 combines with J gene TRBJ1-6; 7 nucleotides match TRBD1. Trimming cost V 8 bases and J 9 bases; bases outside gene matches: 13. The germline V gene has CDR1 MNHNY and CDR2 SVGAGI (reference sequence). The length of the CDR3 is 15 residues. CDR3 bases: TGTGCCAGCGGGAGGACTTGGACAGGTTTTTCACCCCTCCACTTT. Its protein is CASGRTWTGFSPLHF.

The CDR3 region has the DNA TGTGCCAGCAGCGTTATTTCGGGGGGTCGTACCGGGGAGCTGTTTTTT. Translated: CASSVISGGRTGELFF. The rearrangement links TRBV9 to TRBJ2-2, with 7 bases identical to TRBD2. V trimming: 2 bases; J trimming: 5 bases; junction bases outside the gene matches: 9. CDR1 is SGDLS and CDR2 is YYNGEE in the germline V gene. The CDR3 extends over 16 amino acids.

The chain links TRBV28 to TRBJ2-4; weak D call: TRBD2 (6 bases). The germline CDR1 and CDR2 sequences are MDHEN and SYDVKM. This CDR3 comprises 14 residues. V lost 5 bases and J 9 bases, leaving 17 bases between the germline ends. The CDR3 DNA reads as TGTGCCAGCAGTCCCTCTCCCTTCGGGGGCATTCAGTACTTC. This sequence encodes CASSPSPFGGIQYF.

This clone is a singleton in its sample. The V gene is TRBV2, the J gene TRBJ1-2, with 10 bases fitting TRBD1. Germline trimming cut 5 bases from V and 6 bases from J; bases unmatched to any gene: 6. This CDR3 has 14 amino acids. Per germline, CDR1 SNHLY and CDR2 FYNNEI. In nucleotides, the CDR3 is TGTGCCAGCAGTACCGGGACAGGGGTTAATGGCTACACCTTC. Residues: CASSTGTGVNGYTF.

This chain links TRBV3-1 (or the pseudogene TRBV3-2) with TRBJ1-5, with a possible D match to TRBD1 (5 bases). This CDR3 is built from 16 residues. The V and J ends lost 1 base and 11 bases respectively, with 21 bases between them. Germline V gene lookup returns CDR1 LGHDT and CDR2 YNNKEL (reference sequence). CDR3 DNA sequence: TGTGCCAGCAGCCAAGGGTCGGTGGGGGAGGGGCAGACCCAGCATTTT. It codes for CASSQGSVGEGQTQHF.

The chain couples TRBV19 to TRBJ2-1; TRBD1 aligns across 7 bases. There are 14 residues in the CDR3. Looked up from germline, CDR1 is LNHDA and CDR2 is SQIVND (reference sequence). The V gene end was trimmed by 6 bases and the J gene end by 6 bases; junction bases not matched to a gene: 8. In nucleotides, the CDR3 is TGTGCCAGTAGCTCCCGACAGGGTCGCAATGAGCAGTTCTTC. Protein product: CASSSRQGRNEQFF.

This clone was seen only once. The chain combines TRBV18 with TRBJ2-3; 7 positions match TRBD2. The germline CDR1 and CDR2 sequences are KGHSH and LQKENI. The CDR3 is 15 amino acids. V lost 0 bases to trimming and J lost 1 base; unmatched junction nucleotides: 1. CDR3 nucleotides: TGTGCCAGCTCACCACCGGGGAGGGGCACAGATACGCAGTATTTT. It yields the protein CASSPPGRGTDTQYF.

This clone was found once. The chain has TRBV3-1 (or the pseudogene TRBV3-2) and TRBJ1-2; D perhaps matches TRBD1 (5 bases). CDR3 size: 15 residues. Germline V gene sequence: CDR1 LGHDT, CDR2 YNNKEL (reference sequence). V was shortened by 0 bases and J by 6 bases, with 14 bases between the two germline ends. This CDR3 is CASSQERRTLNGYTF. In nucleotides, the CDR3 is TGTGCCAGCAGCCAAGAGCGCCGGACACTTAATGGCTACACCTTC.

The chain recombines TRBV28 with TRBJ2-7, with TRBD1 as a possible D gene (6 bases). CDR1 and CDR2 (germline): MDHEN, SYDVKM. The CDR3 has 13 amino acids. V was cut by 10 bases and J by 5 bases, with 18 bases left in between. CDR3: CATVDRLGNEQYF. DNA of the CDR3: TGTGCCACCGTTGACAGGTTGGGGAACGAGCAGTACTTC.

This clone has a handful of counts. The chain recombines TRBV7-9 with TRBJ1-2; 10 bases match TRBD1. There are 15 residues in the CDR3. V lost 4 bases, J lost 4 bases, and 6 bases stayed unmatched. Germline-derived CDR1 and CDR2 are SEHNR and FQNEAQ (reference sequence). As DNA, the CDR3 is TGTGCCAGCAGCTCCGACGGACAGGGGGGCTATGGCTACACCTTC. Residues: CASSSDGQGGYGYTF.

CDR3 coding DNA: TGCGCCAGCAGGTTTGGTCAGGAGCAGTACTTC. It specifies CASRFGQEQYF. The chain is built from TRBV5-1 and TRBJ2-7; no firm D call. Trimming removed 5 bases at V and 7 bases at J, with 10 bases between. This CDR3 spans 11 amino acids. Germline loops: CDR1 SGHRS, CDR2 YFSETQ.

The rearrangement joins TRBV18 to TRBJ1-5, with a tentative D call TRBD1 (5 bases). The CDR3 sequence is 14 residues long. CDR1 is KGHSH, CDR2 LQKENI, per germline. V gave up 5 bases and J gave up 5 bases, with 13 bases separating them. CDR3 loop: CASSSGTKDQPQHF. CDR3 DNA sequence: TGTGCCAGCTCATCCGGGACTAAGGATCAGCCCCAGCATTTT. Full variable domain (remainder filled in from reference TRBV18 and TRBJ1-5): NAGVMQNPRHLVRRRGQEARLRCSPMKGHSHVYWYRQLPEEGLKFMVYLQKENIIDESGMPKERFSAEFPKEGPSILRIQQVVRGDSAAYFCASSSGTKDQPQHFGDGTRLSIL.

The chain uses TRBV4-2 and TRBJ2-1, with 10 bases lining up with TRBD2. Germline V gene data show CDR1 as LGHNA and CDR2 as YNFKEQ. CDR3 length: 13 residues. Germline trimming cut 10 bases from V and 5 bases from J; bases unmatched to any gene: 5. CDR3 DNA: TGTGCCACCGGACTAGCGGAAGACAATGAGCAGTTCTTC. Translated, it gives CATGLAEDNEQFF.

The chain joins TRBV27 to TRBJ2-1, with 8 bases matching TRBD2. The CDR3 covers 16 residues. V dropped 4 bases and J dropped 3; count of bases not matched to a gene: 8. Per germline, CDR1 MNHEY and CDR2 SMNVEV (reference sequence). The chain's CDR3 is CASSSLQRGNYNEQFF. CDR3 DNA sequence: TGTGCCAGCAGTTCCCTTCAGCGGGGGAACTACAATGAGCAGTTCTTC.